Each of the 27 T cell receptor beta chains below was sequenced from the same sample in a study of shared clonotypes between healthy human individuals. Libraries were prepared by immunoSEQ multiplex PCR; TCRdb keeps only in-frame clonotypes and omits some of them. In the table there are more than 2 million clones, about 95% of which are singletons. CD45RO-negative cells were positively selected for CCR7, leaving out terminally differentiated effector memory CD45RA+ cells. The sequencing sample was made of naive CD8+ T cells sorted from blood. Receptors originate from a young man in good health.

This chain links TRBV29-1 with TRBJ1-2; 8 nucleotides agree with TRBD1. V was pared by 3 bases and J by 6 bases, with 6 bases of the junction left unmatched. The germline V gene encodes CDR1 SQVTM and CDR2 ANQGSEA. This CDR3 is built from 13 residues. In nucleotides, the CDR3 is TGCAGCGTTGAGGGCAGGGGGCTTGATGGCTACACCTTC. Encoded protein: CSVEGRGLDGYTF. Together with reference TRBV29-1 and TRBJ1-2, the CDR3 gives the full variable domain: SAVISQKPSRDICQRGTSLTIQCQVDSQVTMMFWYRQQPGQSLTLIATANQGSEATYESGFVIDKFPISRPNLTFSTLTVSNMSPEDSSIYLCSVEGRGLDGYTFGSGTRLTVV.

The chain employs TRBV6-5 and TRBJ2-7; D might be TRBD1 or TRBD2, each matching 5 bases. Germline V gene data show CDR1 as MNHEY and CDR2 as SVGAGI. This CDR3 has 16 residues. V shed 0 bases and J shed 3 bases, with 15 bases lying between them. The CDR3 protein is CASSYSTGLRRYEQYF. As DNA, the CDR3 is TGTGCCAGCAGTTACTCGACGGGGCTAAGACGCTACGAGCAGTACTTC.

For this clone: Other DNA sequences from this sample encode an identical CDR3 as well. V and J are TRBV19 and TRBJ1-1; 9 bases are shared with TRBD1. This CDR3 has 12 amino acids. Looked up from germline, CDR1 is LNHDA and CDR2 is SQIVND (reference sequence). J was trimmed by 4 bases and V by 6 bases; bases with no gene match: 0. The CDR3 spells CASRQGATEAFF. DNA of the CDR3: TGTGCCAGTAGACAGGGGGCCACTGAAGCTTTCTTT.

About this clone itself: This same CDR3 is encoded by further DNA sequences in the sample. The genes are TRBV4-2 and TRBJ2-2; D unclear. Trimming shortened V by 4 bases and J by 5 bases, and 8 bases separated the two germline ends. Germline CDR1 is LGHNA and CDR2 is YNFKEQ. This CDR3 has 13 amino acids. CDR3 nucleotides: TGTGCCAGCAGCCCACTTGGGACCGGGGAGCTGTTTTTT. It specifies CASSPLGTGELFF.

This sequence joins TRBV29-1 and TRBJ2-2; D unresolved. The germline V and J ends were trimmed by 4 bases and 2 bases, with 14 bases remaining between them. The germline CDR1 and CDR2 sequences are SQVTM and ANQGSEA. The CDR3 loop spans 15 amino acids. CDR3 sequence: CSVGTLTANTGELFF. DNA for the CDR3: TGCAGCGTTGGAACCCTAACAGCAAACACCGGGGAGCTGTTTTTT.

This clone was seen only once. This chain connects TRBV20-1 to TRBJ2-7; no clear D. From germline, CDR1 is DFQATT and CDR2 SNEGSKA (reference sequence). This CDR3 comprises 11 residues. V lost 6 bases and J lost 7, with 13 bases in between. This CDR3 is CSAEALGEQYF. In DNA, the CDR3 is TGCAGTGCCGAGGCCTTAGGGGAGCAGTACTTC.

The genes are TRBV27 and TRBJ1-4; D uncertain. The CDR3 has 14 residues. CDR1 MNHEY and CDR2 SMNVEV come from the germline V gene (reference sequence). Trimming pared 5 bases from V and 5 bases from J, leaving 12 bases between. CDR3 DNA: TGTGCCAGCAGTCAAACAGTAGAGAATGAAAAACTGTTTTTT. Residues: CASSQTVENEKLFF.

The chain is built from TRBV6-4 and TRBJ1-5; D is unresolved. The length of the CDR3 is 16 residues. V shed 1 base and J shed 0 bases, with 10 bases lying between them. Looked up from germline, CDR1 is MRHNA and CDR2 is SNTAGT. CDR3 sequence (DNA): TGTGCCAGCAGTGACTGTGGCCATAATAGCAATCAGCCCCAGCATTTT. Amino acid sequence: CASSDCGHNSNQPQHF.

The chain is built from TRBV9 and TRBJ1-3; D is unresolved. The CDR3 has 15 residues. The V gene's germline CDR1 is SGDLS and CDR2 YYNGEE. Trimming stripped 3 bases from V and 0 bases from J, with 10 bases between. CDR3 sequence reads: CASSARLGSGNTIYF. The CDR3 DNA is TGTGCCAGCAGCGCACGACTGGGCTCTGGAAACACCATATATTTT.

The chain uses TRBV29-1 and TRBJ2-5, with 11 bases that match TRBD2. Germline V gene data show CDR1 as SQVTM and CDR2 as ANQGSEA. The trim removed 3 bases at V and 1 base at J, leaving 10 bases unmatched. CDR3 length: 17 residues. The CDR3 DNA follows: TGCAGCGTTGAGTATAGCGGGGGGGAATGGGCCCAAGAGACCCAGTACTTC. This gives the protein CSVEYSGGEWAQETQYF.

V gene TRBV6-1 combines with J gene TRBJ2-1; D unclear. The CDR3 covers 15 residues. CDR1 MNHNS and CDR2 SASEGT come from the germline V gene. V lost 9 bases and J lost 4, with 19 bases in between. Here the CDR3 reads CASLKRPSFYNEQFF. The CDR3 bases are TGTGCCAGTTTAAAGCGCCCAAGCTTTTACAATGAGCAGTTCTTC.

This chain uses TRBV11-2 with TRBJ2-7; 7 nucleotides match TRBD1. In germline, CDR1 is SGHAT, CDR2 FQNNGV. This CDR3 has 16 amino acids. Trimming took 3 bases from V and 4 from J; bases not matched to a gene: 12. In nucleotides, the CDR3 is TGTGCCAGCAGCTTCGCGACAGGGTCCTTCGGGTACGAGCAGTACTTC. This gives the protein CASSFATGSFGYEQYF.

To note about this clone: At one end, the junction sequence differs from germline, possibly due to a read error. The V and J genes are TRBV7-7 and TRBJ2-7; D gene uncertain. CDR1 and CDR2 (germline): SSHAT, FNYEAQ (reference sequence). CDR3 length equals 13 residues. The CDR3 loop reads CASSPGPAYEQYF. The CDR3 DNA is TGTGCTAGCAGCCCCGGGCCCGCCTACGAGCAGTACTTC.

J is TRBJ2-7 and V is TRBV27; D perhaps matches TRBD2 (5 bases). The V gene's germline CDR1 is MNHEY and CDR2 SMNVEV (reference sequence). This CDR3 contains 16 residues. V lost 0 bases to trimming and J lost 5 bases, with 17 bases between them. CDR3 nucleotides: TGTGCCAGCAGTTTATCGAGGGTGGTCTACGGCAACGAGCAGTACTTC. It encodes CASSLSRVVYGNEQYF.

The rearrangement links TRBV29-1 to TRBJ2-7, with TRBD2 identical over 11 bases. There are 14 residues in the CDR3. Germline V gives CDR1 SQVTM, CDR2 ANQGSEA. With V trimmed by 2 bases and J by 3 bases, 3 bases remained unmatched. The CDR3 protein is CSVEKLAGVYEQYF. The CDR3 nucleotides are TGCAGCGTTGAAAAACTAGCGGGAGTCTACGAGCAGTACTTC.

The CDR3 here is CASSIDTGNEQFF. The CDR3 coding sequence is TGTGCCAGTAGTATAGATACGGGCAATGAGCAGTTCTTC. The chain recombines TRBV19 with TRBJ2-1, with D hard to call. CDR3 size: 13 residues. CDR1 and CDR2 (germline): LNHDA, SQIVND (reference sequence). The V gene lost 0 bases and the J gene lost 6 bases, with 6 bases spanning the gap.

This clone showed up just a few times. The V call is TRBV11-2, the J call TRBJ2-7; TRBD1 or TRBD2 may be the D gene (6 bases each). The CDR3 loop spans 13 amino acids. Germline V gene sequence: CDR1 SGHAT, CDR2 FQNNGV. The V gene lost 5 bases and the J gene lost 5 bases, with 13 bases spanning the gap. The CDR3 here is CASSRPGAHEQYF. CDR3 nucleotides: TGTGCCAGCAGCCGTCCGGGGGCCCACGAGCAGTACTTC.

The J gene is TRBJ1-1, the V gene TRBV7-2; weak D call: TRBD1 (6 bases). The length of the CDR3 is 13 residues. The V end lost 1 base, the J end lost 4 bases, and 7 bases lay between the germline ends. Germline CDR1 and CDR2: SGHTA and FQGNSA. CDR3 bases: TGTGCCAGCAGCTTAGTGGACAGCACTGAAGCTTTCTTT. As protein: CASSLVDSTEAFF.

V is TRBV5-6 and J is TRBJ1-3; D is ambiguous. Germline loops: CDR1 SGHDT, CDR2 YYEEEE. This CDR3 has 16 residues. Trimming pared 1 base from V and 0 bases from J, leaving 11 bases between. The CDR3 region is CASSLLVEASGNTIYF. CDR3 in DNA: TGTGCCAGCAGCTTGTTAGTGGAGGCCTCTGGAAACACCATATATTTT.

The CDR3 spells CAISESFSGNTIYF. The CDR3 DNA follows: TGTGCCATCAGTGAGTCCTTCTCTGGAAACACCATATATTTT. The V gene is TRBV10-3, the J gene TRBJ1-3; D unclear. The V gene's germline CDR1 is ENHRY and CDR2 SYGVKD. V lost 0 bases and J 0 bases, leaving 3 bases between the germline ends. This CDR3 comprises 14 residues.

The CDR3 protein is CASSPQGAGEQYF. In DNA, the CDR3 is TGTGCCAGCAGCCCACAGGGGGCGGGGGAGCAGTACTTC. The chain carries TRBV7-8 and TRBJ2-7; 9 bases align to TRBD1. V was pared by 5 bases and J by 7 bases, with 6 bases of the junction left unmatched. This CDR3 has 13 residues. From germline, CDR1 is SGHVS and CDR2 FQNEAQ. The full variable domain, with the rest looked up from reference TRBV7-8 and TRBJ2-7, is GAGVSQSPRYKVAKRGQDVALRCDPISGHVSLFWYQQALGQGPEFLTYFQNEAQLDKSGLPSDRFFAERPEGSVSTLKIQRTQQEDSAVYLCASSPQGAGEQYFGPGTRLTVT.

The chain combines TRBV27 with TRBJ2-1; possibly TRBD1 or TRBD2 for D (5 bases each). V lost 6 bases and J 5 bases, leaving 14 bases between the germline ends. Germline lookup yields CDR1 MNHEY and CDR2 SMNVEV (reference sequence). The CDR3 runs 14 residues. The CDR3 sequence: CASRDIAPDNEQFF. For the CDR3, the DNA is TGTGCCAGCAGGGACATAGCGCCTGACAATGAGCAGTTCTTC.

The gene calls are TRBV27 and TRBJ2-1, with TRBD1 as a possible D gene (5 bases). This CDR3 has 15 amino acids. Looked up from germline, CDR1 is MNHEY and CDR2 is SMNVEV (reference sequence). The V end lost 6 bases, the J end lost 0 bases, and 12 bases lay between the germline ends. The CDR3 DNA is TGTGCCAGCAGCCCAGGGTATGGCTCCTACAATGAGCAGTTCTTC. The encoded protein is CASSPGYGSYNEQFF.

J is TRBJ2-7 and V is TRBV2; TRBD1 agrees at 10 bases. CDR1 SNHLY and CDR2 FYNNEI come from the germline V gene. The CDR3 length is 14 residues. Trimming removed 6 bases from V and 7 bases from J; junction bases left unmatched: 9. The CDR3 DNA is TGTGCCAGCAGCGAGCCCGGGACAGGGGATGAGCAGTACTTC. As protein: CASSEPGTGDEQYF.

Points on this clone: The sample carries other DNA sequences with the same CDR3. The chain links TRBV5-1 to TRBJ2-7; 8 nucleotides line up with TRBD2. V was pared by 4 bases and J by 1 base, with 4 bases of the junction left unmatched. This CDR3 has 14 amino acids. Looked up from germline, CDR1 is SGHRS and CDR2 is YFSETQ. The CDR3 bases are TGCGCCAGCAGCCCCGCGGGGGGTTCCTACGAGCAGTACTTC. Protein sequence: CASSPAGGSYEQYF.

This clone was observed a single time. The V gene is TRBV30, the J gene TRBJ2-5, with TRBD2 as a possible D gene (6 bases). The CDR3 sequence is 14 residues long. Deletions cut 3 bases from V and 0 bases from J, with 11 bases between. Germline loops: CDR1 GTSNPN, CDR2 SVGIG (reference sequence). As DNA, the CDR3 is TGTGCCTGGAGCCCTCGGGAGTACCAAGAGACCCAGTACTTC. This encodes CAWSPREYQETQYF.

The rearrangement links TRBV4-1 to TRBJ2-7, with D possibly being TRBD1 (5 bases). Germline CDR1 is MGHRA and CDR2 is YSYEKL. The CDR3 length is 14 residues. The V and J ends lost 6 bases and 3 bases respectively, with 15 bases between them. CDR3 in amino acids: CASSFDEGVYEQYF. The CDR3 nucleotides are TGCGCCAGCAGTTTCGATGAAGGGGTCTACGAGCAGTACTTC.